This T cell receptor (beta chain) was identified during a study of blood T cells in healthy people across ages. Per the germline V gene, CDR1 is LGHDT and CDR2 is YNNKEL (reference sequence). The CDR3 spans 14 residues. Trimming took off 0 bases at V and 6 bases at J, with 12 bases between the two ends. This clonotype was recorded many times. Primed by a sample-barcoded 5' primer and a J-beta primer mix, a second PCR proceeded for about 7 to 11 cycles. TCRdb independently ran MiXCR on the 5' RACE reads; one entry per CDR3 protein. The top ten clones hold roughly 13% of a sample with 650,000 to 1,000,000 distinct CDR3 sequences, under 40% of them seen once.

V is TRBV3-1 and J is TRBJ2-7, with D unresolved. The source material was blood. The sequence came from a man aged 18-30 years in good health. The CDR3 coding sequence is TGTGCCAGCAGCCAAGATTTTGGTTTGGGCGAGCAGTACTTC. Its translation is CASSQDFGLGEQYF.